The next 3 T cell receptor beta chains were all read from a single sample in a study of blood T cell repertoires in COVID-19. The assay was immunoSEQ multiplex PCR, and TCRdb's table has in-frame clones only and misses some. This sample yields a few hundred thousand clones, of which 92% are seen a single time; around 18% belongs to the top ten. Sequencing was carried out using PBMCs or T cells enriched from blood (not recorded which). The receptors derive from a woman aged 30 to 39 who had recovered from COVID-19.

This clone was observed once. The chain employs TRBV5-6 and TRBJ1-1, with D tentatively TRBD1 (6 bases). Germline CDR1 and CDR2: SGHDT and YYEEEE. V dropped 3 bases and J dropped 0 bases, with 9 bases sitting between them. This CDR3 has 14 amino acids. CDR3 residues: CASSSRQVNTEAFF. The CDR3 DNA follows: TGTGCCAGCAGCTCAAGACAGGTGAACACTGAAGCTTTCTTT.

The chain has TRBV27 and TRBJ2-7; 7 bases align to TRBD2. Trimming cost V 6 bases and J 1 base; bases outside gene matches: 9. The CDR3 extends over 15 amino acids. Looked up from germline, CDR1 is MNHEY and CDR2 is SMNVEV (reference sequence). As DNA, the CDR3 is TGTGCCAGCAGCTCGCGCCCTAGCGGTTCCTACGAGCAGTACTTC. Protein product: CASSSRPSGSYEQYF.

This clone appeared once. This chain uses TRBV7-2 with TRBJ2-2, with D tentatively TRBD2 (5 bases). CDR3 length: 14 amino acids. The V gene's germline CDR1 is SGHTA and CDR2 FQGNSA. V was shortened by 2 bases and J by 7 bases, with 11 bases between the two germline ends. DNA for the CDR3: TGTGCCAGCAGCTTATACCTAGCCGGCGGGGAGCTGTTTTTT. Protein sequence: CASSLYLAGGELFF.